This TCR beta chain was observed in a study of blood T cell repertoires in COVID-19. The method was immunoSEQ multiplex PCR; TCRdb's version includes in-frame clones alone and lacks a portion of them. The sample has some 300,000 clones, around 89% seen once. In germline, CDR1 is GTSNPN, CDR2 SVGIG (reference sequence). The CDR3 runs to 14 residues. Trimming left V 5 bases short and J 5 bases short, with 18 bases between. The clonotype was recovered from a woman between 50 and 59 years old with COVID-19, enrolled during active disease. The sequencing input was peripheral blood. The gene calls are TRBV30 and TRBJ2-5; a weak D match, TRBD2 (7 bases). For the CDR3, the DNA is TGTGCCTGGGGATCCGGGCGGGGGCCGGAGACCCAGTACTTC. Protein sequence: CAWGSGRGPETQYF.